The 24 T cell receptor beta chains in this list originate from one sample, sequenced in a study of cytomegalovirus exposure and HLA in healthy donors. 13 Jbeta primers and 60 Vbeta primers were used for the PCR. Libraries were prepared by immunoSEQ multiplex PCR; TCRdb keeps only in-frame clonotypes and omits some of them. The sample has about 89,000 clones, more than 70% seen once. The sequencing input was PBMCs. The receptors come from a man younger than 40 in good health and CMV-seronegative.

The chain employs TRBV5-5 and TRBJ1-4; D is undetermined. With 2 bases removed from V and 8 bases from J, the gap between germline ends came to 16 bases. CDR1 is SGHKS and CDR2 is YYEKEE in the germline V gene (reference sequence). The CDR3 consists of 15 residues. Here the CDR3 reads CASSFSSGVGEKLFF. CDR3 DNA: TGTGCCAGCAGCTTCTCGAGCGGGGTGGGAGAAAAACTGTTTTTT.

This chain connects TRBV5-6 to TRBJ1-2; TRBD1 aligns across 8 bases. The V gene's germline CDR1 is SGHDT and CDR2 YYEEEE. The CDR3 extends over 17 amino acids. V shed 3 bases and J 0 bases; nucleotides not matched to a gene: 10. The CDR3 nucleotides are TGTGCCAGCAGCTCATTATGGCGACAGGGGCCTAACTATGGCTACACCTTC. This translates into CASSSLWRQGPNYGYTF.

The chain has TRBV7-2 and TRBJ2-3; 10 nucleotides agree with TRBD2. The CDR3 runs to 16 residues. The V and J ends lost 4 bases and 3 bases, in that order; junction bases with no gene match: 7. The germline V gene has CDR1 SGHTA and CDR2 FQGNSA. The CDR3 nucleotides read TGTGCCAGCAGCTCTAGCGGGGGCCGATGGACAGATACGCAGTATTTT. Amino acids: CASSSSGGRWTDTQYF.

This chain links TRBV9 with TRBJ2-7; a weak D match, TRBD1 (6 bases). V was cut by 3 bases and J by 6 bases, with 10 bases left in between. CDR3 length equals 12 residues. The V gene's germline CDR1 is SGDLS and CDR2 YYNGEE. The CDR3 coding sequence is TGTGCCAGCAGCGGCCCAGGGGTCGAGCAGTACTTC. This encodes CASSGPGVEQYF.

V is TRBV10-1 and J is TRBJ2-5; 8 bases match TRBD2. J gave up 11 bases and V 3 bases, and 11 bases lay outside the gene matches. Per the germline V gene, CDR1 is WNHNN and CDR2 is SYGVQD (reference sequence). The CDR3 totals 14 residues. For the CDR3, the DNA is TGCGCCAGCAGTGACCCAGCGGGAGTTCGTGAGCAGTACTTC. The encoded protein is CASSDPAGVREQYF.

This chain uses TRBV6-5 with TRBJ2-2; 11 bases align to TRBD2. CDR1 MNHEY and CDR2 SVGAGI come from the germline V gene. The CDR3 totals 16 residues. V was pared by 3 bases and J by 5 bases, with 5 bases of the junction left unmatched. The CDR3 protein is CASSYPGTSGTGELFF. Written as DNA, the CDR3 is TGTGCCAGCAGTTATCCCGGGACTAGCGGTACCGGGGAGCTGTTTTTT.

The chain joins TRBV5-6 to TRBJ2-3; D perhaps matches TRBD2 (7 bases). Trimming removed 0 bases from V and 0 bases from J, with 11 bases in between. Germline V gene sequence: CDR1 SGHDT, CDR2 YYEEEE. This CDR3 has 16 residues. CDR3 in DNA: TGTGCCAGCAGCTTGGGCGGGGGCCTAAGCACAGATACGCAGTATTTT. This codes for CASSLGGGLSTDTQYF.

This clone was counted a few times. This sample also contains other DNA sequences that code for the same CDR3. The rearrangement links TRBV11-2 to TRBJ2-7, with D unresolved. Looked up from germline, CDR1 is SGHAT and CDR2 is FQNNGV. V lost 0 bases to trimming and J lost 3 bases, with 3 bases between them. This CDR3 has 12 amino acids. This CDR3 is CASSLDRYEQYF. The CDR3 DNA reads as TGTGCCAGCAGCTTAGACCGCTACGAGCAGTACTTC.

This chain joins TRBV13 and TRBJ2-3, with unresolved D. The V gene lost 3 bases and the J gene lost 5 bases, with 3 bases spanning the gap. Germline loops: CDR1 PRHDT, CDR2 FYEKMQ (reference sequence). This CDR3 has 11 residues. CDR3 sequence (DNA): TGTGCCAGCAGCTTTATAGATACGCAGTATTTT. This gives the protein CASSFIDTQYF.

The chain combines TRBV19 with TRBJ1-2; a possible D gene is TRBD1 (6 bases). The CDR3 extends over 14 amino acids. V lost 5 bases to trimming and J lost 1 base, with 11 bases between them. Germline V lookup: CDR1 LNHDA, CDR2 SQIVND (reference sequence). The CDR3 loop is CASSLLGGNYGYTF. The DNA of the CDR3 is TGTGCCAGTAGTCTCTTAGGGGGTAACTATGGCTACACCTTC.

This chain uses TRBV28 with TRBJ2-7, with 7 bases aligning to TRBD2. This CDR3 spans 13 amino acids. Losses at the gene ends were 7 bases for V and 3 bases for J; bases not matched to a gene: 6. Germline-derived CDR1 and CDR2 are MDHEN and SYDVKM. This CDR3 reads CASTTSALYEQYF. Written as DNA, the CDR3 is TGTGCCAGCACCACTAGCGCCCTCTACGAGCAGTACTTC.

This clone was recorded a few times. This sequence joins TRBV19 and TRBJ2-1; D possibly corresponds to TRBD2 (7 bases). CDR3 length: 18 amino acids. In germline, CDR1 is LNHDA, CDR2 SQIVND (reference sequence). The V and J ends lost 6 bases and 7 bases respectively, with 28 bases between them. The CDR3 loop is CASRRHGEDGGPGNEQFF. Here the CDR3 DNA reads TGTGCCAGTAGGCGACACGGGGAGGACGGGGGGCCTGGAAATGAGCAGTTCTTC.

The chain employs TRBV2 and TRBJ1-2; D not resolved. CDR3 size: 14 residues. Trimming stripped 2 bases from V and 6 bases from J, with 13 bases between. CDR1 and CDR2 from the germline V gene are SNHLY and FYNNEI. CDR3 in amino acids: CASSESRLWDGYTF. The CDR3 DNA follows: TGTGCCAGCAGTGAAAGCAGGTTGTGGGATGGCTACACCTTC.

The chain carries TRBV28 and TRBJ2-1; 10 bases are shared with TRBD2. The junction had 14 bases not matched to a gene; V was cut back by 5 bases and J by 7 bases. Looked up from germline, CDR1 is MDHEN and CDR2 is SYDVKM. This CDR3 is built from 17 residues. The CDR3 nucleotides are TGTGCCAGCAGTCTGGACCTCCTAGCGGGAGTGGGGAATGAGCAGTTCTTC. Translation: CASSLDLLAGVGNEQFF.

The CDR3 loop reads CASSRSTANSYEQYF. DNA for the CDR3: TGCGCCAGCAGCCGATCGACAGCGAACTCCTACGAGCAGTACTTC. The V call is TRBV4-3, the J call TRBJ2-7, with D possibly TRBD1 on 5 matching bases. CDR1 LGHNA and CDR2 YSLEER come from the germline V gene. The V end was cut by 4 bases, the J end by 0 bases, with 13 bases between. CDR3 length equals 15 residues.

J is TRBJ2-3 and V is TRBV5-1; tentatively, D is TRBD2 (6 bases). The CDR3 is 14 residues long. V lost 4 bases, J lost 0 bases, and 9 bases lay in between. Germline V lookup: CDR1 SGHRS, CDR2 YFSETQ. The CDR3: CASSGGFSTDTQYF. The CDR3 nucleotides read TGCGCCAGCAGCGGGGGGTTTAGCACAGATACGCAGTATTTT.

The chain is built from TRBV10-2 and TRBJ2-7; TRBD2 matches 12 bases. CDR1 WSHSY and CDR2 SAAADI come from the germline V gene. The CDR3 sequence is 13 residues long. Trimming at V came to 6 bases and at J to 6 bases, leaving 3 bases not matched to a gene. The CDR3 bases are TGCGCCAGCAGGACTAGCGGGAGTCGCGAGCAGTACTTC. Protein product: CASRTSGSREQYF.

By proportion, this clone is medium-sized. DNA of the CDR3: TGTGCTAGTGGTTTGCAGGGCAATCAGCCCCAGCATTTT. Its protein product is CASGLQGNQPQHF. The genes are TRBV12-5 and TRBJ1-5; D gene ambiguous. Germline V gives CDR1 LGHNT, CDR2 FRNRAP. The germline V and J ends were trimmed by 2 bases and 2 bases, with 4 bases remaining between them. The CDR3 is 13 residues long.

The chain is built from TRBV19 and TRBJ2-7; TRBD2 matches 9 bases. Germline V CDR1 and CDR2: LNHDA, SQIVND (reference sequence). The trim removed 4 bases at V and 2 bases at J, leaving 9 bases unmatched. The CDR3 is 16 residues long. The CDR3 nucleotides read TGTGCCAGTAGTAACGGGCTAGCGGGGAGGACCTACGAGCAGTACTTC. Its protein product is CASSNGLAGRTYEQYF.

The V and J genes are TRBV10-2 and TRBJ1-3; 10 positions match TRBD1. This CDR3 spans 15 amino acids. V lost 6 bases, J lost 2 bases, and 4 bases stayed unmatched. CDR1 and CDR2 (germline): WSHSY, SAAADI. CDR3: CASSRQGATGNTIYF. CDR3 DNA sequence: TGCGCCAGCAGCCGACAGGGGGCAACTGGAAACACCATATATTTT.

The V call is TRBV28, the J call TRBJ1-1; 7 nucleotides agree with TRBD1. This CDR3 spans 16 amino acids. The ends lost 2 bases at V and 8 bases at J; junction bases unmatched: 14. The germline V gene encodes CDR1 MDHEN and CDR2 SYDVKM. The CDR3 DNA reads TGTGCCAGCAGTTTAAGAGACAGGGTGTTAGGCCTCGAAGCTTTCTTT. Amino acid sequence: CASSLRDRVLGLEAFF.

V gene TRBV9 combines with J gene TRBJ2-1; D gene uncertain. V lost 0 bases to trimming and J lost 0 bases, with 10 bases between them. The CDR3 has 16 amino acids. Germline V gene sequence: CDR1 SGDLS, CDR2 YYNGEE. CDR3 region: CASSVDGGSSYNEQFF. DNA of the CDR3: TGTGCCAGCAGCGTAGACGGCGGAAGCTCCTACAATGAGCAGTTCTTC.

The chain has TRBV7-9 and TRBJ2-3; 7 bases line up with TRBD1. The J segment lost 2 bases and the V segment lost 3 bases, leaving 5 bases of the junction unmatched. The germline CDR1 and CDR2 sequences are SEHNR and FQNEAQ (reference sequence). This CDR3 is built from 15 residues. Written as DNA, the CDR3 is TGTGCCAGCAGCTTTGTCCAGGGGGACACAGATACGCAGTATTTT. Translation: CASSFVQGDTDTQYF.

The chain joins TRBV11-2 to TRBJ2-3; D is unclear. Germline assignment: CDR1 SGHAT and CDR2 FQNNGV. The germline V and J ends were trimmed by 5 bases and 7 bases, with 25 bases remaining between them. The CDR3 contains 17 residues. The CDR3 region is CASSQPSLDSSDNTQYF. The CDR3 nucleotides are TGTGCCAGCAGCCAGCCGTCCCTAGATAGCTCCGATAATACGCAGTATTTT.